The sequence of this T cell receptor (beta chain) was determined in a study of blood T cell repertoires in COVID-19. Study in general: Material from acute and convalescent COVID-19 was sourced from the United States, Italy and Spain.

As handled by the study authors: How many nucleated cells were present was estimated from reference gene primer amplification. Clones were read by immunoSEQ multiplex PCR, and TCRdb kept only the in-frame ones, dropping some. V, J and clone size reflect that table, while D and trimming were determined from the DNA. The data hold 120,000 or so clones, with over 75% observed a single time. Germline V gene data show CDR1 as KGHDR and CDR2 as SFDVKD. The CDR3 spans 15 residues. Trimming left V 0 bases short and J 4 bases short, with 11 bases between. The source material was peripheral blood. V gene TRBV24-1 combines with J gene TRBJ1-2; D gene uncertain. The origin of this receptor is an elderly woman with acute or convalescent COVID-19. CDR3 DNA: TGTGCCACCAGTGATTTGCCGCGGGTTCTCTATGGCTACACCTTC. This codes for CATSDLPRVLYGYTF.